The clone carrying this T cell receptor (beta chain) has only one observation. What it recognizes is unknown. CDR1 and CDR2 (germline): MNHEY, SVGAGI. The junction had 7 bases not matched to a gene; V was cut back by 2 bases and J by 2 bases. The CDR3 runs 16 residues. This specimen belongs to a study of shared clonotypes between healthy human individuals. Study conclusions and caveats: Inspection by rarefaction showed sorted-subset sequencing to be incomplete despite large depth. Only blood underwent sampling, and tissue repertoires likely differ.

Division of CD4+ cells produced a CD45RA+ naive subset and a CD45RA-negative memory subset. Per sorted-subset replicate PCR, input was roughly 200 ng DNA, representing some 30,000 T cell genomes. This table comes from immunoSEQ multiplex PCR, and its TCRdb copy is limited to in-frame clones, with some not included. Here the sample spans roughly 1 million clones, roughly 70% being singletons. The chain has TRBV6-5 and TRBJ2-7, with 9 bases lining up with TRBD2. The TCR comes from a man in his late teens or twenties in good health. The specimen sequenced was memory CD4+ T cells sorted from blood. Subset defined: CD45RA-negative fraction. CDR3 in amino acids: CASSYSASGAPYEQYF. The CDR3 DNA follows: TGTGCCAGCAGTTACAGCGCTAGCGGGGCCCCCTACGAGCAGTACTTC.